Following are 13 T cell receptor beta chains from one sample sequenced in a study of blood T cell repertoires in COVID-19. Method: immunoSEQ multiplex PCR; TCRdb's copy keeps in-frame clones and lacks some. The table records about half a million clones, nearly 90% of them present only once. Source material: peripheral blood. These receptor sequences come from a man between 18 and 35 years old with COVID-19, enrolled during active disease.

In DNA, the CDR3 is TGCAGTGCCAGTACATCCTACAATGAGCAGTTCTTC. Its translation is CSASTSYNEQFF. J is TRBJ2-1 and V is TRBV20-1; no definite D call. There are 12 residues in the CDR3. Per the germline V gene, CDR1 is DFQATT and CDR2 is SNEGSKA (reference sequence). V gave up 6 bases and J gave up 1 base, with 7 bases separating them.

The V and J genes are TRBV12-3 or TRBV12-4 and TRBJ2-7, with 7 bases aligning to TRBD1. The V gene end was trimmed by 10 bases and the J gene end by 9 bases; junction bases not matched to a gene: 12. CDR3 length equals 12 residues. The CDR3 here is CAIQGPELGQYF. The CDR3 region has the DNA TGTGCCATACAGGGGCCCGAGTTGGGGCAGTACTTC.

The rearrangement uses TRBV6-1 and TRBJ1-6, with 7 nucleotides matching TRBD1. This CDR3 is 16 amino acids long. V shed 6 bases and J 6 bases; nucleotides not matched to a gene: 11. The germline CDR1 and CDR2 sequences are MNHNS and SASEGT. The CDR3 here is CASREKGTDFNSPLHF. The CDR3 DNA reads as TGTGCCAGCAGGGAAAAGGGGACAGATTTTAATTCACCCCTCCACTTT.

The chain links TRBV6-6 to TRBJ2-5; D unclear. In germline, CDR1 is MNHNY, CDR2 SVGAGI (reference sequence). Trimming removed 2 bases from V and 1 base from J, with 5 bases in between. This CDR3 is 13 amino acids long. CDR3 residues: CASSYAGQETQYF. The CDR3 DNA sequence: TGTGCCAGCAGTTACGCAGGCCAAGAGACCCAGTACTTC.

Remarks on this clone: This specimen includes other DNA sequences encoding the same CDR3. J is TRBJ2-7 and V is TRBV12-3 or TRBV12-4; TRBD1 matches at 9 bases. This CDR3 is built from 13 residues. V lost 4 bases, J lost 3 bases, and 1 base stayed unmatched. CDR3 sequence reads: CASSSDRGYEQYF. CDR3 bases: TGTGCCAGCAGTTCGGACAGGGGCTACGAGCAGTACTTC.

The chain carries TRBV30 and TRBJ2-7; maybe TRBD1 (6 bases). This CDR3 contains 14 residues. Germline CDR1 reads GTSNPN; CDR2 reads SVGIG (reference sequence). V was cut by 3 bases and J by 4 bases, with 16 bases left in between. The CDR3 here is CAWSASTGSYEQYF. DNA of the CDR3: TGTGCCTGGAGCGCTTCGACAGGATCGTACGAGCAGTACTTC.

The chain joins TRBV3-1 (or the pseudogene TRBV3-2) to TRBJ1-4; D is unresolved. CDR1 is LGHDT and CDR2 is YNNKEL in the germline V gene (reference sequence). This CDR3 spans 11 amino acids. V lost 4 bases and J lost 10, with 7 bases in between. CDR3 DNA sequence: TGTGCCAGCAGCCGAACAGCAAAACTGTTTTTT. Its translation is CASSRTAKLFF.

This chain uses TRBV6-2 or TRBV6-3 with TRBJ2-1, with a possible D match to TRBD2 (7 bases). The V and J ends lost 5 bases and 6 bases respectively, with 20 bases between them. The CDR3 totals 16 residues. Germline loops: CDR1 MNHEY, CDR2 SVGEGT. CDR3 protein: CASSQRGGRAGNEQFF. The CDR3 DNA is TGTGCCAGCAGTCAAAGGGGGGGGAGGGCCGGCAATGAGCAGTTCTTC.

CDR3 sequence reads: CASSYDSSGNTIYF. In DNA, the CDR3 is TGTGCCAGCAGTTACGACAGCTCTGGAAACACCATATATTTT. The chain joins TRBV6-5 to TRBJ1-3; tentative D call: TRBD1 (5 bases). Germline V gene lookup returns CDR1 MNHEY and CDR2 SVGAGI. V was shortened by 2 bases and J by 0 bases, with 5 bases between the two germline ends. This CDR3 contains 14 residues.

The chain uses TRBV19 and TRBJ2-4; the match to TRBD2 covers 10 bases. Trimming cost V 4 bases and J 7 bases; bases outside gene matches: 19. The CDR3 extends over 19 amino acids. Germline V gene data show CDR1 as LNHDA and CDR2 as SQIVND (reference sequence). The CDR3 reads CASSKGGGGTSALWNIQYF. CDR3 DNA sequence: TGTGCCAGTAGTAAAGGAGGGGGGGGGACTAGCGCCCTCTGGAACATTCAGTACTTC.

This clone came up once. This rearrangement joins TRBV5-4 to TRBJ2-7, with 8 bases that match TRBD2. Trimming cost V 4 bases and J 6 bases; bases outside gene matches: 6. The V gene's germline CDR1 is SGHNT and CDR2 YYREEE (reference sequence). The CDR3 loop spans 13 amino acids. The CDR3 sequence is CASSGSGSSEQYF. The CDR3 DNA reads TGTGCCAGCAGCGGGAGCGGGAGTAGCGAGCAGTACTTC.

The chain combines TRBV29-1 with TRBJ1-1; D unresolved. Trimming removed 6 bases from V and 0 bases from J, with 11 bases in between. CDR3 length: 13 residues. CDR1 and CDR2 (germline): SQVTM, ANQGSEA. The CDR3 is CSVARVMNTEAFF. The CDR3 DNA is TGCAGCGTCGCGAGGGTAATGAACACTGAAGCTTTCTTT.

This clone was counted once. The chain combines TRBV5-8 with TRBJ2-2; 10 nucleotides line up with TRBD2. The germline V gene encodes CDR1 SGHTS and CDR2 YDEGEE. The CDR3 sequence is 15 residues long. J was trimmed by 6 bases and V by 1 base; bases with no gene match: 3. The CDR3 is CASSLTGTSAGELFF. CDR3 nucleotide sequence: TGTGCCAGCAGCTTGACAGGGACTAGCGCCGGGGAGCTGTTTTTT. Full variable domain (rest looked up from reference TRBV5-8 and TRBJ2-2): EAGVTQSPTHLIKTRGQQATLRCSPISGHTSVYWYQQALGLGLQFLLWYDEGEERNRGNFPPRFSGRQFPNYSSELNVNALELEDSALYLCASSLTGTSAGELFFGEGSRLTVL.